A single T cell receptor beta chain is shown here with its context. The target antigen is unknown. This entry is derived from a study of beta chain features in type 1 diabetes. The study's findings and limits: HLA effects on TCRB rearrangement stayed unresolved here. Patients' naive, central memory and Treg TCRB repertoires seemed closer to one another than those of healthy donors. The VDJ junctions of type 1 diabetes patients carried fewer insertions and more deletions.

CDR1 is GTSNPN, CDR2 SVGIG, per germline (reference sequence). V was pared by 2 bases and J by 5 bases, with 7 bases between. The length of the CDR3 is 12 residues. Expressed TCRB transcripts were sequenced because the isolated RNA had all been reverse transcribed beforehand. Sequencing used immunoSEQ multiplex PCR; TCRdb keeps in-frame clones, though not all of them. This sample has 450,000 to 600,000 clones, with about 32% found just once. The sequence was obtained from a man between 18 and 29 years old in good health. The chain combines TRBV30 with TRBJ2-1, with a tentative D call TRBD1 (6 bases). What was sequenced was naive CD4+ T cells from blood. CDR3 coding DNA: TGTGCCTGGAGTAGGGACAACAATGAGCAGTTCTTC. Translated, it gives CAWSRDNNEQFF.